The 5 T cell receptor beta chains reported below all come from one sample, sequenced in a study of human T cells and chemical hapten exposure. TCRdb ran MiXCR on the RACE reads and lists one entry per CDR3 protein. Of approximately 90,000 distinct CDR3 sequences in the sample, about 11% are singletons; the top ten hold roughly 2.2%. Specified time point: patch test 2, 6 weeks after DPC sensitization. Treatment defined: therapeutic diphenylcyclopropenone sensitization with weekly scalp DPC. The source material was whole blood, sampled in connection with sensitization to the hapten diphenylcyclopropenone (DPC). Source of these receptors: a man between 35 and 55 years old with alopecia areata. Some clones in this sample may be carry-over from other donors' samples.

The chain links TRBV5-1 to TRBJ2-3, with TRBD2 matching over 12 bases. The CDR3 runs 19 residues. CDR1 SGHRS and CDR2 YFSETQ come from the germline V gene. V was pared by 4 bases and J by 4 bases, with 16 bases of the junction left unmatched. The CDR3 spells CASSPVTSGRLRSADTQYF. CDR3 nucleotide sequence: TGCGCCAGCAGCCCCGTTACTAGCGGGAGGCTTCGGAGTGCAGATACGCAGTATTTT.

This clonotype was detected only a few times. The rearrangement links TRBV27 to TRBJ2-4; D may be TRBD2 (6 bases). The V and J ends lost 4 bases and 2 bases respectively, with 15 bases between them. From germline, CDR1 is MNHEY and CDR2 SMNVEV (reference sequence). The CDR3 covers 16 residues. The CDR3 DNA reads TGTGCCAGCAGTTCGAGTTTAGGCGGGACCAAAAACATTCAGTACTTC. Translated, it gives CASSSSLGGTKNIQYF.

The V call is TRBV6-1, the J call TRBJ1-4; a weak D match, TRBD1 (5 bases). V lost 3 bases to trimming and J lost 6 bases, with 14 bases between them. The CDR3 is made up of 15 amino acids. Germline values: CDR1 MNHNS, CDR2 SASEGT. The DNA for the CDR3 is TGTGCCAGCAGTGACGGACACGATGTTGATGAAAAACTGTTTTTT. This encodes CASSDGHDVDEKLFF.

The chain carries TRBV28 and TRBJ1-1, with a possible D match to TRBD1 (6 bases). Trimming removed 3 bases from V and 7 bases from J, with 18 bases in between. The CDR3 sequence is 15 residues long. CDR1 MDHEN and CDR2 SYDVKM come from the germline V gene. DNA for the CDR3: TGTGCCAGCAGTTTTACGTCGGGACAAGATCGTGAAGCTTTCTTT. It translates to CASSFTSGQDREAFF.

This clonotype was recorded at least ten times. The chain has TRBV7-8 and TRBJ1-6; 7 nucleotides align to TRBD1. After removal of 6 bases from V and 7 bases from J, the junction contained 9 bases not matched to a gene. Germline-derived CDR1 and CDR2 are SGHVS and FQNEAQ. The CDR3 contains 15 residues. The chain's CDR3 is CASRNRQGPNSPLHF. In nucleotides, the CDR3 is TGTGCCAGCAGAAACCGACAGGGTCCGAATTCACCCCTCCACTTT.